This T cell receptor (beta chain) appears in the sequencing data of a study of Ad26.COV2.S vaccination and SARS-CoV-2 variants. On the study more broadly: The COV1001 Ad26.COV2.S trial arm included the donor. Study conclusions and caveats: Breadth measured for non-spike TCRs was similar across vaccine and placebo recipients. Spike-specific TCR breadth was greater in vaccine than placebo recipients. Total T cell responses may have been underestimated by the TCR breadth and depth analyses.

J lost 4 bases, V lost 7 bases, and 6 bases had no gene match. Germline loops: CDR1 SNHLY, CDR2 FYNNEI. CDR3 size: 14 residues. TCRdb's table, derived via immunoSEQ multiplex PCR, lists solely in-frame clones and lacks some. The table lists 510,000 or so clones, around 90% of them singletons. Worth noting for this clone: The antigen remains unidentified.

Regarding treatment: some 20 received Ad26.COV2.S at low or high dose, single or two shots; 5 received placebo; per-sample allocation not given. On day 63 after the first injection, vaccine and placebo recipients gave samples. This sample comprised peripheral blood, obtained in a trial of Ad26.COV2.S vaccine versus placebo. This clonotype was sampled from a person aged 18 to 65 who received the Ad26.COV2.S COVID-19 vaccine or a placebo. The chain links TRBV2 to TRBJ2-5; TRBD2 matches 10 bases. Here the CDR3 reads CASTQREGGETQYF. Written as DNA, the CDR3 is TGTGCCAGCACGCAGCGGGAGGGGGGAGAGACCCAGTACTTC. Filled out from reference TRBV2 and TRBJ2-5, the complete variable domain reads EPEVTQTPSHQVTQMGQEVILRCVPISNHLYFYWYRQILGQKVEFLVSFYNNEISEKSEIFDDQFSVERPDGSNFTLKIRSTKLEDSAMYFCASTQREGGETQYFGPGTRLLVL.